The clone carrying this TCR beta chain was observed once. This record belongs to a study of cytomegalovirus exposure and HLA in healthy donors. Primers for the PCR totalled 60 Vbeta and 13 Jbeta. Measured with immunoSEQ multiplex PCR; TCRdb has only the in-frame clones, and not every one. The profile shows around 150,000 clones, around three quarters of them singletons. CDR3 size: 18 residues. Unmatched junction bases numbered 9, after V lost 0 bases and J lost 3 bases. CDR1 and CDR2 (germline): SGDLS, YYNGEE. The TCR was taken from a man aged 35 to 55 in good health and CMV-seropositive. Sequencing was performed on PBMCs. The rearrangement uses TRBV9 and TRBJ2-1, with 10 bases aligning to TRBD2. The CDR3 is CASSVGASGSGFYNEQFF. The CDR3 nucleotides are TGTGCCAGCAGCGTAGGGGCTAGCGGGAGTGGCTTCTACAATGAGCAGTTCTTC.